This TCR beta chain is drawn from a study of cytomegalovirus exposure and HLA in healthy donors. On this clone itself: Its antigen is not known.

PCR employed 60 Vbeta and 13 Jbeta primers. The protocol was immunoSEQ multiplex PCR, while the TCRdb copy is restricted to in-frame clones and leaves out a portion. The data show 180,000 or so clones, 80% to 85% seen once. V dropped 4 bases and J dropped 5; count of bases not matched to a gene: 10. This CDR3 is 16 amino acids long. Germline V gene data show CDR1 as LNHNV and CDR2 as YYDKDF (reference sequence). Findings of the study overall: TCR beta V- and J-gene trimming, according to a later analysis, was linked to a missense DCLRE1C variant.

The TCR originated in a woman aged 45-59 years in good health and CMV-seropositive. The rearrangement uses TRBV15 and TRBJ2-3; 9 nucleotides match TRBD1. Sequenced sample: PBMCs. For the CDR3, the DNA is TGTGCCACCAGCATGCGTTCAACAGGGGGCAGAGATACGCAGTATTTT. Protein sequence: CATSMRSTGGRDTQYF.